These T cell receptor beta chains were read from a single sample in a study of T cell responses to AZD1222 COVID-19 vaccine. Profiled with immunoSEQ multiplex PCR; TCRdb holds only in-frame clones, not every one. The data show roughly 160,000 clones, around 87% seen once. This specimen consisted of peripheral blood, obtained 28 days after the second AZD1222 dose. The receptors were gathered from an adult who received the AZD1222 COVID-19 vaccine. Both conserved end residues are part of each CDR3. A D gene is named only where the DNA matches it firmly. Some rows mark clone size as missing; the rest say once, few, many or name a class of expanded clone.

V gene: TRBV7-3; clone size: -; J gene: TRBJ2-3; D gene: TRBD1; CDR3 DNA: TGTGCCAGCAGCACGGGACAGGGCCGCACAGATACGCAGTATTTT; CDR3 protein: CASSTGQGRTDTQYF
V gene: TRBV2; clone size: -; J gene: TRBJ2-3; D gene: TRBD2; CDR3 DNA: TGTGCCAGCCGGCGGGGGATCACAGATACGCAGTATTTT; CDR3 protein: CASRRGITDTQYF
V gene: TRBV5-1; clone size: -; J gene: TRBJ2-1; D gene: TRBD2; CDR3 DNA: TGCGCCAGCAGCCAAAGCGGGGTTGAGCAGTTCTTC; CDR3 protein: CASSQSGVEQFF
V gene: TRBV7-8; clone size: -; J gene: TRBJ1-1; D gene: TRBD1; CDR3 DNA: TGTGCCAGCAGCTTGGACAGGGGAAGCCTTGAAGCTTTCTTT; CDR3 protein: CASSLDRGSLEAFF
V gene: TRBV19; clone size: -; J gene: TRBJ1-2; D gene: -; CDR3 DNA: TGTGCCAGTAACAGGGAGGAATTTGGCTACACCTTC; CDR3 protein: CASNREEFGYTF
V gene: TRBV4-1; clone size: -; J gene: TRBJ1-4; D gene: -; CDR3 DNA: TGCGCCAGCAGCCAAGGGTGGGGAATCCTTGCCTCTGAAAAACTGTTTTTT; CDR3 protein: CASSQGWGILASEKLFF
V gene: TRBV7-2; clone size: once; J gene: TRBJ2-3; D gene: -; CDR3 DNA: TGTGCCAGCAGCTTAGCGGAGGCAGATACGCAGTATTTT; CDR3 protein: CASSLAEADTQYF
V gene: TRBV5-1; clone size: -; J gene: TRBJ1-3; D gene: -; CDR3 DNA: TGCGCCAGCAGAGAACAGGGAGCAAACACCATATATTTT; CDR3 protein: CASREQGANTIYF
V gene: TRBV7-8; clone size: -; J gene: TRBJ2-5; D gene: -; CDR3 DNA: TGTGCCAGCAGCCCCATTACGGGACTGGGAGAGACCCAGTACTTC; CDR3 protein: CASSPITGLGETQYF
V gene: TRBV15; clone size: -; J gene: TRBJ2-4; D gene: -; CDR3 DNA: TGTGCCACCAGCAGAGGACACCCTGCCACACTAGCCAAAAACATTCAGTACTTC; CDR3 protein: CATSRGHPATLAKNIQYF
V gene: TRBV2; clone size: -; J gene: TRBJ1-3; D gene: -; CDR3 DNA: TGTGCCGGAAACTCAGGGGCCCCGAGCTCTGGAAACACCATATATTTT; CDR3 protein: CAGNSGAPSSGNTIYF
V gene: TRBV12-3/TRBV12-4; clone size: -; J gene: TRBJ1-1; D gene: -; CDR3 DNA: TGTGCCAGCAGTTTAGCAGGGAACACTGAAGCTTTCTTT; CDR3 protein: CASSLAGNTEAFF
V gene: TRBV7-2; clone size: -; J gene: TRBJ1-1; D gene: -; CDR3 DNA: TGTGCCAGCAGCTTATTGGGAGAGAACACTGAAGCTTTCTTT; CDR3 protein: CASSLLGENTEAFF